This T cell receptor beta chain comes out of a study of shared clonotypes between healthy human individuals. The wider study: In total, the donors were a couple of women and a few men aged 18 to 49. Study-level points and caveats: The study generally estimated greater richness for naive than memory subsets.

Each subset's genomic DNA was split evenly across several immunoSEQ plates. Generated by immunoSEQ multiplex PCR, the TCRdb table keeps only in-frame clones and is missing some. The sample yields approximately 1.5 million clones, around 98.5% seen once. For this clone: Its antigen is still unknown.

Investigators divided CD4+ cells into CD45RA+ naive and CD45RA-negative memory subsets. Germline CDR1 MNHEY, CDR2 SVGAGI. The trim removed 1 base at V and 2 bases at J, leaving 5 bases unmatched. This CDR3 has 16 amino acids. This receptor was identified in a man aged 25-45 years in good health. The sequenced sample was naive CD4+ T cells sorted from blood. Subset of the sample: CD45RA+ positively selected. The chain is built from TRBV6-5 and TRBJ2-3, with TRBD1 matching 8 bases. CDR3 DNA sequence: TGTGCCAGCAGTTACTTATCAGGGGGCCACACAGATACGCAGTATTTT. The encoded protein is CASSYLSGGHTDTQYF.